These 5 T cell receptor beta chains originate from one sample sequenced in a study of identical twins. TCRdb analysed the 5' RACE reads with MiXCR anew, one entry per CDR3 protein. The sample has roughly 350,000 distinct CDR3 sequences; roughly 12% are singletons. This sample also belongs to another study, concerning yellow fever vaccine responses in identical twins.

The sequencing input was CD8+ T cells sorted from blood. The receptors stem from a young woman in good health.

The rearrangement links TRBV7-9 to TRBJ2-2; the D is unclear. The CDR3 has 15 residues. V lost 8 bases to trimming and J lost 4 bases, with 17 bases between them. Germline V gives CDR1 SEHNR, CDR2 FQNEAQ (reference sequence). The CDR3 here is CASGVGDSFTGELFF. CDR3 coding DNA: TGTGCCAGCGGCGTGGGCGACTCTTTCACCGGGGAGCTGTTTTTT.

This clonotype has just a few counts. V and J are TRBV7-9 and TRBJ1-4; D not resolved. Germline V gives CDR1 SEHNR, CDR2 FQNEAQ (reference sequence). Trimming pared 1 base from V and 4 bases from J, leaving 7 bases between. CDR3 length: 14 amino acids. CDR3 in amino acids: CASSLEGSNEKLFF. The CDR3 region has the DNA TGTGCCAGCAGCTTAGAGGGTAGTAATGAAAAACTGTTTTTT.

This clonotype occurred a few times. The chain recombines TRBV19 with TRBJ2-1; D is ambiguous. The V gene lost 8 bases and the J gene lost 4 bases, with 6 bases spanning the gap. CDR1 and CDR2 from the germline V gene are LNHDA and SQIVND (reference sequence). The CDR3 is 11 amino acids. The CDR3: CASARYNEQFF. The CDR3 DNA follows: TGTGCCAGTGCCCGTTACAATGAGCAGTTCTTC.

CDR3 region: CSARATETYEQYF. For the CDR3, the DNA is TGCAGTGCTAGGGCGACGGAGACCTACGAGCAGTACTTC. The chain joins TRBV20-1 to TRBJ2-7; D is ambiguous. The ends were cut back, 3 bases at V and 2 bases at J, with 11 bases in the middle. The length of the CDR3 is 13 residues. Germline-derived CDR1 and CDR2 are DFQATT and SNEGSKA (reference sequence).

This clonotype was recorded a few times. V is TRBV3-1 and J is TRBJ2-3; D is possibly TRBD2 (7 bases). Germline V gene sequence: CDR1 LGHDT, CDR2 YNNKEL (reference sequence). The CDR3 has 14 residues. V was cut by 5 bases and J by 3 bases, with 12 bases left in between. CDR3 amino acids: CASSVGGRTDTQYF. The CDR3 DNA reads as TGTGCCAGCAGCGTCGGGGGGCGGACAGATACGCAGTATTTT.